This paragraph covers one TCR beta chain sequence. This clonotype was detected only a few times. The antigen this receptor binds is unknown. Per-base quality was not reported, and no clone a single base away is much larger than it. The CDR3 runs 16 amino acids, cysteine and phenylalanine included. Only the CDR3 part of the read is kept: 48 bases, read in frame from the first base. The treatment or condition label, as the study defines it: approximately 11-day PBMC culture with coronavirus spike peptide pools or control peptides (ViraFEST assay). The study used the ViraFEST assay, which expanded antigen-specific T cells with peptide pools and then identified expanded clonotypes by TCR sequencing. Positive SARS-CoV-2 PCR tests in the convalescent patients dated from March to December 2020, before Alpha, Beta and Delta variants emerged in the United States. About 2 million PBMCs per well were cultured in IMDM with approximately 5% human AB serum and about 9.2 IU/ml IL-2, plus 10 ug/ml peptide pools. Half of the culture medium was replaced with fresh IL-2-containing medium on days 3 and 7. After less than 12 days of culture, CD4+ T cells were isolated by negative selection using the EasySep CD4+ T cell isolation kit. Ficoll-Paque Plus gradient centrifugation was used to isolate PBMCs from whole blood, and the isolated PBMCs were then either used fresh or cryopreserved at -140C. In general, triplicate wells were set up for every culture condition.

The sample is drawn from a study of vaccination and CD4 T cells after COVID-19 (dated by TCRdb to between 2022 and 2023). A note on the overall study: Every convalescent patient had a positive nasal swab PCR test for SARS-CoV-2, with mild disease in about nine patients and severe disease in one. Post-COVID blood samples were collected from convalescent patients a median of about 92 days after diagnosis, with a range of roughly 35 to 170 days. Six males and four females were included in the convalescent cohort, with two Hispanic individuals, seven Caucasians, two Asians and one multiracial person represented. In 10 COVID-19 convalescent patients and a few infection-naive healthy vaccine recipients, researchers compared the spike-specific CD4+ TCR repertoire from before mRNA vaccination with the repertoire from after. Participants got two doses of the Pfizer-BioNTech BNT162b2 vaccine (n=8) or two doses of the Moderna mRNA-1273 vaccine (n=2). Culture stimuli were overlapping spike peptide pools from SARS-CoV-2 and from the common cold coronaviruses HCoV-NL63, HCoV-OC43 and HCoV-229E. Post-vaccine blood samples were taken a median of 72 days after the second vaccine dose, with a range of about 13 to 250 days. As controls, cultures received a CEFX viral epitope pool (the positive control), an HIV-1 Nef peptide pool (the negative control), or no peptide at all.

The full study reports these points: In convalescent patients, a median approximately 86% of post-vaccine SARS-CoV-2-reactive clones were detected only after vaccination, and vaccine-specific priming was suggested by this finding. The number of convalescent patients in the study was relatively small, and the study did not examine early timepoints following natural infection. Nearly all vaccine-specific clones in convalescent patients (304 of 307) were mono-reactive for SARS-CoV-2 spike rather than cross-reactive with common cold coronaviruses. The median count of SARS-CoV-2-reactive clonotypes went up from about 23 after infection to 38 after vaccination, although the change was not significant.

Libraries were constructed by PCR. DNA from cultured CD4+ T cells underwent TCR sequencing with the Oncomine TCR Beta short-read assay at the Johns Hopkins FTIC core. The QIAamp micro DNA kit was used to extract genomic DNA from the cultured CD4+ T cells. The Oncomine TCR Beta libraries from cultured CD4+ T cells were pooled using unique dual indexes and then sequenced on an Illumina iSeq 100. Under the source paper's analysis protocol: Non-productive sequences were filtered out, and CDR3s that did not start with C, did not end with F or W, or were shorter than 7 amino acids were discarded. Antigen-specific clonotypes were identified with the MANAFEST web application by comparing peptide-stimulated wells with reference and other culture wells. An FDR below 0.05, an odds ratio above 5, and a productive frequency above 0.1% in at least two of three replicate wells were required for clones to be considered positive. Cross-reactive clonotypes were defined as significantly expanded in both SARS-CoV-2 spike wells and at least one common cold coronavirus spike condition. Similarity between CDR3 sequences was evaluated in R version 3.6.1 using Levenshtein distances (stringdist) and unrooted phylogenetic trees (ape). TCRdb handled the public reads itself, with Q25 trimming in fastp and clone calling in MiXCR, and kept productive beta chains. Here each entry gathers all rows of one CDR3 protein and keeps the most common genes and DNA. None of the V and J calls come from the authors' own analysis; TCRdb made them. A total of around 5,400 distinct CDR3 sequences appear in this sample, about 38% of them only once. 30% to 40% of the sample belongs to the ten largest clones.

The V and J segments used are TRBV21-1 and TRBJ2-5; the table names TRBD2, a call not compared with the DNA. TRBV21-1 is a recognized pseudogene. The sequencing sample was made of CD4+ T cells from blood, cultured in vitro. The receptor's source is a human donor who had recovered from COVID-19. The bases are TGTGCCAGCAGCAAATCTGGGGCGGGAGCTAATGAGACCCAGTACTTC. Its protein is CASSKSGAGANETQYF.